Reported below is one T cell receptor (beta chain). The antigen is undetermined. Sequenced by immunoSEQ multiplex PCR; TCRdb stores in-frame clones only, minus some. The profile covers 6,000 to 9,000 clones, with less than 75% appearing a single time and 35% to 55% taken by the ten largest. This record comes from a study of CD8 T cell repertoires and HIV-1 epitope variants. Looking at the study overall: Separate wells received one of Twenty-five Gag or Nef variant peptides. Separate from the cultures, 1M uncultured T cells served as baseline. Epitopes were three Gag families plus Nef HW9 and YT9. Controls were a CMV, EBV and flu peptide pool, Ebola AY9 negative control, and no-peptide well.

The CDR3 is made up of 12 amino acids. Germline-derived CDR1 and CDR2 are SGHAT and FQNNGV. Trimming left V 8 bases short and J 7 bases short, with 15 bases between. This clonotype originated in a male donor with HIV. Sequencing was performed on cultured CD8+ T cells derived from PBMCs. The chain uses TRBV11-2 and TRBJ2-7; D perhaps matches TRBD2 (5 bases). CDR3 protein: CASGERGREQYF. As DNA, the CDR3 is TGTGCCAGCGGGGAACGGGGTCGAGAGCAGTACTTC.